This TCR beta chain derives from a study of radiotherapy plus CTLA-4 blockade in lung cancer. The assay was immunoSEQ multiplex PCR, and TCRdb's table has in-frame clones only and misses some. Of approximately 60,000 clones in the sample, roughly 80% were seen once. This clone came up a few times. The junction differs from germline at one of its ends, possibly a read error. This specimen was peripheral blood, taken from a patient treated with radiotherapy plus ipilimumab. The origin of this receptor is a human donor with non-small cell lung cancer who had a complete response to radiotherapy plus ipilimumab.

The CDR3 DNA follows: TGTGCCAGCGCACCAGCGGGTGCTACAGGGGAAAACTACTTC. Its protein product is CASAPAGATGENYF. This chain uses TRBV18 with TRBJ1-2; 7 bases match TRBD1. Germline CDR1 KGHSH, CDR2 LQKENI. CDR3 length equals 14 residues.